The 27 T cell receptor beta chains below all came from one sample that was sequenced in a study of T cell repertoires in cytomegalovirus infection. The antigens for these receptors are not known. TCRdb processed the reads anew with MiXCR; each CDR3 protein has one entry. The table shows approximately 340,000 distinct CDR3 sequences, with 29% occurring only once. This specimen was cultured PBMCs, taken from culture after CMV antigen stimulation. Every receptor here comes from a human donor in good health (CMV status not recorded). Some clones in this sample may be carry-over from other donors' samples.

This clonotype was found a few times. The chain links TRBV7-3 to TRBJ1-3; D ambiguous. The CDR3 spans 13 residues. Trimming cost V 5 bases and J 2 bases, with 7 bases left between them. The germline V gene encodes CDR1 SGHTA and CDR2 FQGTGA. In DNA form, the CDR3 reads TGTGCCAGCAGCGACACGCCTGGAAACACCATATATTTT. Translating it yields CASSDTPGNTIYF.

This chain connects TRBV28 to TRBJ1-2; tentative D call: TRBD1 (6 bases). Trimming removed 8 bases from V and 3 bases from J, with 19 bases in between. The CDR3 is 15 amino acids. The germline gives CDR1 MDHEN, CDR2 SYDVKM. CDR3 nucleotides: TGTGCCAGCTCCCTACCGACGGACAGTTACTATGGCTACACCTTC. It specifies CASSLPTDSYYGYTF.

This clonotype was recorded a few times. The V gene is TRBV11-2, the J gene TRBJ1-1; D is uncertain. This CDR3 comprises 15 residues. Germline values: CDR1 SGHAT, CDR2 FQNNGV. Trimming removed 3 bases from V and 1 base from J, with 12 bases in between. In DNA form, the CDR3 reads TGTGCCAGCAGCTTTGACTTCAACCCGAACACTGAAGCTTTCTTT. This encodes CASSFDFNPNTEAFF.

The CDR3 nucleotides are TGTGCCAGCAGTTTAAAACAGGGACTAGCGGGGGGCAATGAGCAGTTCTTC. Residues: CASSLKQGLAGGNEQFF. The genes are TRBV27 and TRBJ2-1, with 15 bases identical to TRBD2. Per the germline V gene, CDR1 is MNHEY and CDR2 is SMNVEV (reference sequence). J lost 6 bases, V lost 2 bases, and 5 bases had no gene match. The CDR3 loop spans 17 amino acids.

The table lists this clonotype with a few counts. The gene calls are TRBV12-3 or TRBV12-4 and TRBJ1-3, with D possibly being TRBD1 (6 bases). The CDR3 length is 13 residues. The V end lost 6 bases, the J end lost 4 bases, and 10 bases lay between the germline ends. The CDR3 coding sequence is TGTGCCAGCAGCCAAGGACAGGGAAACACCATATATTTT. Amino acid sequence: CASSQGQGNTIYF.

V and J are TRBV10-3 and TRBJ2-1; D possibly corresponds to TRBD2 (5 bases). Looked up from germline, CDR1 is ENHRY and CDR2 is SYGVKD. V was clipped by 7 bases and J by 1 base, with 11 bases between them. This CDR3 is built from 14 residues. The CDR3 loop is CAITEDLSYNEQFF. CDR3 in DNA: TGTGCCATCACCGAGGACTTGTCCTACAATGAGCAGTTCTTC.

The chain recombines TRBV5-6 with TRBJ2-5; maybe TRBD2 (5 bases). V was pared by 2 bases and J by 2 bases, with 10 bases between. The CDR3 loop spans 14 amino acids. Germline V gives CDR1 SGHDT, CDR2 YYEEEE. The CDR3 loop is CASSFLTGQETQYF. CDR3 coding DNA: TGTGCCAGCAGCTTTTTGACGGGACAAGAGACCCAGTACTTC.

The CDR3 sequence is CSARRQGARANEKLFF. CDR3 sequence (DNA): TGCAGTGCTAGAAGACAGGGGGCGCGGGCTAATGAAAAACTGTTTTTT. The V and J genes are TRBV20-1 and TRBJ1-4; 10 bases agree with TRBD1. Germline V gene sequence: CDR1 DFQATT, CDR2 SNEGSKA (reference sequence). The CDR3 covers 16 residues. Trimming took 2 bases from V and 3 from J; bases not matched to a gene: 6.

Only one count was recorded for this clonotype. The chain combines TRBV28 with TRBJ2-7, with D tentatively TRBD1 or TRBD2 (5 bases each). Germline V gives CDR1 MDHEN, CDR2 SYDVKM. V dropped 6 bases and J dropped 6 bases, with 12 bases sitting between them. The CDR3 has 12 residues. CDR3 protein: CASSPGAPEQYF. CDR3 sequence (DNA): TGTGCCAGCAGCCCCGGGGCCCCCGAGCAGTACTTC.

The chain carries TRBV19 and TRBJ1-2; D is ambiguous. Germline V lookup: CDR1 LNHDA, CDR2 SQIVND (reference sequence). This CDR3 has 14 residues. V lost 1 base and J 4 bases, leaving 10 bases between the germline ends. The CDR3 reads CASSIAGPTYGYTF. The CDR3 bases are TGTGCCAGTAGTATAGCAGGACCGACCTATGGCTACACCTTC.

The chain carries TRBV5-6 and TRBJ2-7; D may correspond to TRBD1 or TRBD2 (7 bases each). Trimming cost V 4 bases and J 3 bases, with 17 bases left between them. CDR3 length equals 15 residues. From germline, CDR1 is SGHDT and CDR2 YYEEEE. CDR3 sequence reads: CASSRTGEGFYEQYF. CDR3 in DNA: TGTGCCAGCAGCCGCACAGGGGAGGGTTTCTACGAGCAGTACTTC.

The sample holds many counts of this clonotype. The chain carries TRBV12-3 or TRBV12-4 and TRBJ2-1; TRBD1 or TRBD2 may be the D gene (7 bases each). V lost 8 bases and J 9 bases, leaving 14 bases between the germline ends. This CDR3 spans 12 amino acids. CDR3 sequence: CASGRGLGEQFF. CDR3 coding DNA: TGTGCCAGCGGGAGGGGGCTAGGTGAGCAGTTCTTC.

The table lists this clonotype with a few counts. The chain employs TRBV10-3 and TRBJ1-1; D ambiguous. The CDR3 contains 13 residues. V lost 4 bases to trimming and J lost 5 bases, with 11 bases between them. In germline, CDR1 is ENHRY, CDR2 SYGVKD. The CDR3 protein is CAISGRAGTEAFF. The CDR3 nucleotides read TGTGCCATCAGTGGGCGGGCCGGGACTGAAGCTTTCTTT.

The V gene is TRBV12-3 or TRBV12-4, the J gene TRBJ2-7; 12 nucleotides match TRBD2. V was pared by 5 bases and J by 6 bases, with 11 bases of the junction left unmatched. There are 16 residues in the CDR3. CDR3 protein: CASSLMGLAGPSEQYF. The CDR3 DNA is TGTGCCAGCAGTCTAATGGGACTAGCGGGTCCGTCCGAGCAGTACTTC.

This clonotype is classed as medium-sized. The chain joins TRBV6-1 to TRBJ1-5; D gene ambiguous. Trimming removed 5 bases at V and 1 base at J, with 18 bases between. CDR3 length: 17 residues. The V gene's germline CDR1 is MNHNS and CDR2 SASEGT. CDR3 in DNA: TGTGCCAGCAGTAGCAGGAGGGTCATGGGGAGCAATCAGCCCCAGCATTTT. Amino acids: CASSSRRVMGSNQPQHF.

This sequence joins TRBV20-1 and TRBJ1-1; maybe TRBD1 (6 bases). The CDR3 sequence is 16 residues long. Trimming took 5 bases from V and 3 from J, leaving 22 bases between them. The germline V gene encodes CDR1 DFQATT and CDR2 SNEGSKA (reference sequence). CDR3 amino acids: CSAGGPGNYGDTEAFF. As DNA, the CDR3 is TGCAGTGCTGGGGGCCCAGGGAATTACGGGGACACTGAAGCTTTCTTT.

CDR3 sequence: CASSYSGRTPSGANVLTF. The CDR3 DNA reads TGTGCCAGCAGTTACTCGGGACGGACTCCCTCTGGGGCCAACGTCCTGACTTTC. This chain connects TRBV6-5 to TRBJ2-6; the D call may be TRBD1 or TRBD2 (5 bases each). V was trimmed by 0 bases and J by 0 bases, leaving 12 bases between them. Germline CDR1 is MNHEY and CDR2 is SVGAGI. The CDR3 runs to 18 residues.

In its sample, this clonotype was seen a few times. V gene TRBV6-1 combines with J gene TRBJ1-2, with a possible D match to TRBD1 (6 bases). Germline CDR1 reads MNHNS; CDR2 reads SASEGT. The CDR3 extends over 15 amino acids. Trimming cost V 4 bases and J 4 bases, with 16 bases left between them. For the CDR3, the DNA is TGTGCCAGCAGTGTCGGACAGAACCTTATCTATGGCTACACCTTC. It is translated as CASSVGQNLIYGYTF.

This clonotype appeared a few times. At one end, the junction sequence differs from germline, possibly due to a read error. The CDR3 nucleotides read TGTGCTAGCAGTTTATCGGGACAGGGGAGTGAGCAGTACTTC. Translated: CASSLSGQGSEQYF. The chain joins TRBV7-6 to TRBJ2-7; 10 bases line up with TRBD1. CDR3 size: 14 residues. The germline V gene encodes CDR1 SGHVS and CDR2 FNYEAQ.

This chain connects TRBV7-6 to TRBJ1-4; D is unresolved. The length of the CDR3 is 16 residues. Trimming removed 4 bases at V and 1 base at J, with 13 bases between. Germline assignment: CDR1 SGHVS and CDR2 FNYEAQ. The CDR3 DNA reads as TGTGCCAGCAGCTCCGGACGGGCTATAACTAATGAAAAACTGTTTTTT. Translation gives CASSSGRAITNEKLFF.

This clonotype was picked up a small number of times. The rearrangement joins TRBV19 to TRBJ1-1; weak D call: TRBD1 (5 bases). The V and J ends lost 6 bases and 1 base respectively, with 12 bases between them. Per germline, CDR1 LNHDA and CDR2 SQIVND (reference sequence). The CDR3 covers 14 residues. CDR3 DNA sequence: TGTGCCAGTAGCGACGGGGACGGGAACACTGAAGCTTTCTTT. This encodes CASSDGDGNTEAFF.

V usage is TRBV6-8 and J usage is TRBJ1-3, with 7 bases matching TRBD1. The CDR3 runs 15 residues. After removal of 6 bases from V and 7 bases from J, the junction contained 12 bases not matched to a gene. CDR1 is MNHGY and CDR2 is SAAAGT in the germline V gene. The CDR3 here is CASRIGTVGGNTIYF. The CDR3 coding sequence is TGTGCCAGCAGAATCGGGACAGTAGGGGGTAACACCATATATTTT.

This clonotype has just one count. This chain links TRBV29-1 with TRBJ2-5; 15 bases align to TRBD2. CDR1 is SQVTM and CDR2 is ANQGSEA in the germline V gene. This CDR3 contains 18 residues. The V segment lost 0 bases and the J segment 1 base; nucleotides outside the gene matches: 6. The CDR3 DNA is TGCAGCGTTGAAGACGGACTAGCGGGAGGGCCGCCCCAAGAGACCCAGTACTTC. As protein: CSVEDGLAGGPPQETQYF.

This clonotype has ten or more counts. The J gene is TRBJ2-3, the V gene TRBV6-2 or TRBV6-3; 10 bases are shared with TRBD2. The length of the CDR3 is 16 residues. V lost 3 bases, J lost 3 bases, and 6 bases stayed unmatched. The germline V gene has CDR1 MNHEY and CDR2 SVGEGT. The CDR3 here is CASSYPTSGATDTQYF. The CDR3 region has the DNA TGTGCCAGCAGTTATCCCACTAGCGGGGCTACAGATACGCAGTATTTT.

The gene calls are TRBV11-3 and TRBJ2-1; 10 bases fit TRBD1. This CDR3 is built from 14 residues. J gave up 6 bases and V 5 bases, and 4 bases lay outside the gene matches. Germline values: CDR1 SGHNT, CDR2 YENEEA. The CDR3 here is CASSPGQGINEQFF. The CDR3 DNA follows: TGTGCCAGCAGCCCGGGACAGGGGATCAATGAGCAGTTCTTC.

There are a few counts of this clonotype. The chain is built from TRBV7-9 and TRBJ1-2, with TRBD1 as a possible D gene (6 bases). There are 19 residues in the CDR3. Germline values: CDR1 SEHNR, CDR2 FQNEAQ (reference sequence). The germline V and J ends were trimmed by 5 bases and 5 bases, with 30 bases remaining between them. The DNA for the CDR3 is TGTGCCAGCAGCGGATCAGAATGGACAGAGATCTCCGCGTTTTATGGCTACACCTTC. Translating gives CASSGSEWTEISAFYGYTF. The full variable domain, in which reference TRBV7-9 and TRBJ1-2 provide the parts outside the CDR3, is DTGVSQNPRHKITKRGQNVTFRCDPISEHNRLYWYRQTLGQGPEFLTYFQNEAQLEKSRLLSDRFSAERPKGSFSTLEIQRTEQGDSAMYLCASSGSEWTEISAFYGYTFGSGTRLTVV.

The chain joins TRBV7-6 to TRBJ2-7; 11 bases agree with TRBD2. Trimming removed 0 bases from V and 3 bases from J; junction bases left unmatched: 7. The CDR3 loop spans 17 amino acids. Germline V gene lookup returns CDR1 SGHVS and CDR2 FNYEAQ. Here the CDR3 DNA reads TGTGCCAGCAGCTTAGCCTCCCTTAGCGGGAGGGGCTACGAGCAGTACTTC. Its translation: CASSLASLSGRGYEQYF.